This T cell receptor (beta chain) was found in a study of T-cell memory formation after mild COVID-19. For this clonotype: This may stem from a read error, because a much larger clone lies one nucleotide away.

One entry per CDR3 protein, called by TCRdb with MiXCR from the 5' RACE reads. Of hundreds of thousands of distinct CDR3 sequences in the sample, around 13% are singletons; the top ten hold 22%. The CDR3 extends over 16 amino acids. Germline V gene data show CDR1 as SGHTA and CDR2 as FQGNSA. The genes are TRBV7-2 and TRBJ2-4, with D unclear. This receptor was identified in a man aged 18-30 years who had mild COVID-19 (a few samples of this study predate the infection). Cell type and time point are not known. The sample taken for sequencing was PBMCs or a T cell subset sorted from them (not recorded which). The CDR3 sequence is CDSSSTPQIAKNIQYF. CDR3 DNA sequence: TGTGACAGCAGCTCGACACCTCAAATAGCCAAAAACATTCAGTACTTC.